This TCR beta chain comes out of a study of human T cells and chemical hapten exposure (dated by TCRdb to about 2021). In the study overall: For sensitization, 2% DPC in acetone was applied to a roughly 2 cm by roughly 2 cm area of upper inner arm skin. Blood samples were taken from patients before sensitization (week 0) and then at 2, 6 and about 24 weeks after DPC sensitization. Alopecia areata with under or over 50% scalp involvement, alopecia totalis and alopecia universalis were represented in the patient cohort, which was mostly female. Peripheral blood TCR repertoire changes were tracked in vivo in alopecia patients during primary and secondary sensitization to the hapten diphenylcyclopropenone (DPC). Weekly therapeutic DPC doses were additionally applied to the scalp of patients throughout the roughly 23-week study period. For TCR sequencing, blood came from approximately 29 alopecia patients at anywhere from one to four time points (pre-sensitization, 2, 6 and 24 weeks). Patch testing was done on the upper back using Finn chambers containing 0.01% DPC, and results were scored after 6 days according to International Contact Dermatitis Research Group standards. The libraries were sequenced as a pool, and the TCR yield per sample differed mostly because of small variations in library volumes within the pool.

The sample's time point label, in plain terms: pre-sensitization, week 0. The treatment or condition label, read with the paper, signifies: therapeutic diphenylcyclopropenone sensitization with weekly scalp DPC. At every patch-test visit, the blood draw took place before the patch test was put on. To be eligible, patients had to be aged 18 to 70, diagnosed with alopecia and judged suitable for DPC therapy, while pregnant patients were excluded. Total RNA was extracted from unfractionated whole blood collected in Tempus Blood RNA tubes. Between the V and J ends, shortened by 10 bases and 2 bases respectively, the junction contains 11 bases. CDR1 SGHTA and CDR2 FQGNSA are derived from the germline V gene. Measured from the cysteine to the phenylalanine, the CDR3 is 12 residues long. The retained sequence is limited to the CDR3, 36 bases, with the frame set at the first base. Library preparation employed RACE. Sequencer: NextSeq 500. Library preparation attached unique molecular identifiers to individual cDNA molecules for quantitative, reproducible TCR counting. Each blood RNA sample was used to sequence both TCR alpha and TCR beta chains. As for the authors' bioinformatics: Samples had a median of around 92,000 TCRs, with a range from 23,224 to 690,600. The Decombinator software suite was used to annotate V, J and CDR3 in the TCR reads. To make PS versus PT1 abundance plots, every sample was subsampled to the same number of TCRs (28,000). TCRs were defined as expanded if absent before sensitization and observed at least eight times at the 2-week time point. In-frame beta chains were kept once TCRdb had trimmed the public reads at Q25 with fastp and called clones with MiXCR. Every distinct CDR3 protein forms one entry, paired with its most common genes and DNA. Here the V and J calls rest on TCRdb's processing, not on the authors' analysis. This sample holds some 360,000 distinct CDR3 sequences; 4.5% to 6% were observed only once. The ten most abundant clones make up just over 2.5% of the sample.

Study-wide findings and limitations: DPC sensitization did not change the number of TCRs with a frequency above 1 in 1000, and there was no evidence of changes in global repertoire structure. Compared with pre-sensitization or healthy control sets, expanded TCRs formed significantly more large CDR3 similarity clusters, which is consistent with antigen-driven responses. After repeated subsampling, changes were observed in the strength of the expansion versus patch-test correlation and in the threshold at which the correlation became significant. Because all patients had alopecia, a presumed autoimmune disease, the immune response of the patients might differ from that of healthy individuals. Patch test score correlated positively with the number of PT1 expanded TCRs, reaching significance at thresholds 8, 16 and 32 but not at 4.

Concerning this clonotype: Its antigen is still unknown. Base qualities are not at hand, and no much larger clone is one base apart.

The sequenced sample was whole blood, obtained in connection with sensitization to the hapten diphenylcyclopropenone (DPC). The rearranged chain carries TRBV7-2 and TRBJ2-5; no D gene can be assigned with confidence. This clonotype was sampled from a woman between 50 and 59 years old with alopecia areata. Some clones in this sample may be carry-over from other donors' samples. The CDR3 reads CATLGWQETQYF. The sequenced DNA is TGTGCCACCTTGGGTTGGCAAGAGACCCAGTACTTC.